These T cell receptor beta chains were read from a single sample in a study of shared clonotypes between healthy human individuals. Here immunoSEQ multiplex PCR was the method, and the copy in TCRdb shows in-frame clones only, minus some. The sample includes under 1 million clones, about 96% of them seen just once. Sequenced material: naive CD8+ T cells sorted from blood. The receptor source for this set is a man aged 25-45 years in good health. Each CDR3 is given with its conserved first and last residue. A D gene is named only where the DNA matches it firmly. Size is omitted from some rows. Given values are once, few, many or a class for expanded clones.

TGCGCCAGCAGCGAAGCGGGGCCCTCCTACGAGCAGTACTTC CASSEAGPSYEQYF TRBV4-3 TRBD2 TRBJ2-7 NA
TGTGCCAGCAGCTCCAAGGGGCCGGATCAAGAGACCCAGTACTTC CASSSKGPDQETQYF TRBV7-9 NA TRBJ2-5 once
TGCAGCTCGCTAGCGGAAAACACCGGGGAGCTGTTTTTT CSSLAENTGELFF TRBV29-1 TRBD2 TRBJ2-2 NA
TGTGCCAGCAGCTTAGCTAGAATGGACGAGACTGAAGCTTTCTTT CASSLARMDETEAFF TRBV7-9 NA TRBJ1-1 NA
TGCGCCAGCAGCCTTACCTTGGGTACCCCCACCCAGTTCTTC CASSLTLGTPTQFF TRBV4-1 NA TRBJ2-1 NA
TGTGCCAGCAGTGTTGGGCAGGGAGGGGAAAAACTGTTTTTT CASSVGQGGEKLFF TRBV2 NA TRBJ1-4 few
TGCGCCAGCAGCGAAGGGATTAGGACTGAAGCTTTCTTT CASSEGIRTEAFF TRBV5-1 NA TRBJ1-1 NA
TGTGCCAGCAGTTTACTAGCGGGAGCCTACAATGAGCAGTTCTTC CASSLLAGAYNEQFF TRBV27 TRBD2 TRBJ2-1 once
TGTGCCAGCAGTTTAGGGTCGAAAGACGAGCAGTACTTC CASSLGSKDEQYF TRBV27 NA TRBJ2-7 NA
TGTGCCAGCAGCTCTAGCCCTACGCACTCCTACAATGAGCAGTTCTTC CASSSSPTHSYNEQFF TRBV7-9 NA TRBJ2-1 NA
TGTGCCAGCAGCCTATCAGCGGGGAACTTAGCCTACGAGCAGTACTTC CASSLSAGNLAYEQYF TRBV11-2 TRBD2 TRBJ2-7 NA
TGTGCCAGCAGCCAAGGAGGGGACGGCTATCAGTTCTTC CASSQGGDGYQFF TRBV7-6 NA TRBJ2-1 NA
TGTGCCAGCCGAAATAATAAATACGCCACTAGCGGAACCTACGAGCAGTACTTC CASRNNKYATSGTYEQYF TRBV21-1 NA TRBJ2-7 NA
TGTGCCAGCAGCTCGCTGCGGGAGAGCTCCTACAATGAGCAGTTCTTC CASSSLRESSYNEQFF TRBV5-5 TRBD2 TRBJ2-1 NA
TGCGCCAGCAGAAGAGAACGGGAGCTGTTTTTT CASRRERELFF TRBV5-1 NA TRBJ2-2 NA
TGCGCCAGCAGCCCGGGACAGGGAAATGAAAAACTGTTTTTT CASSPGQGNEKLFF TRBV5-1 TRBD1 TRBJ1-4 NA
TGTGCCAGCAGCTTAGGGGGGATCCCCTTCGGAGATACGCAGTATTTT CASSLGGIPFGDTQYF TRBV13 NA TRBJ2-3 NA
TGTGCCAGCAGCTTTGGAGTCCAGACTGGAAACACCATATATTTT CASSFGVQTGNTIYF TRBV5-4 NA TRBJ1-3 NA
TGTGCCAGCAGCGAAAATCCCACGGGACTCCCCTACGAGCAGTACTTC CASSENPTGLPYEQYF TRBV6-4 NA TRBJ2-7 NA
TGTGCCAGCAGCCCCGCGGCGGGACTAGCTCAAAGTGAGCAGTACTTC CASSPAAGLAQSEQYF TRBV7-6 TRBD2 TRBJ2-7 NA
TGTGCCAGCAGTTTTTCAGGCCCGACCACTGAAGCTTTCTTT CASSFSGPTTEAFF TRBV27 NA TRBJ1-1 NA
TGTGCCAGCAGCCCGGGGGCAGCAGGCTATGGCTACACCTTC CASSPGAAGYGYTF TRBV7-6 NA TRBJ1-2 NA
TGTGCCAGCAGTTACAGGGGAGGTGGCTACACCTTC CASSYRGGGYTF TRBV6-5 NA TRBJ1-2 NA
TGCGCCAGCAGCCAAGCGGGGACAGGGCCCTACGAGCAGTACTTC CASSQAGTGPYEQYF TRBV4-3 TRBD1 TRBJ2-7 once
TGTGCCAGCAGCGCACAGGGAAACGAGCAGTACTTC CASSAQGNEQYF TRBV7-9 NA TRBJ2-7 NA
TGTGCCTGGAGTGTACAGGGTGAAGGCTACACCTTC CAWSVQGEGYTF TRBV30 NA TRBJ1-2 once
TGTGCCAGCAGCTCGGCGGAGACAGGGGGCGAGCAGTACTTC CASSSAETGGEQYF TRBV7-8 TRBD1 TRBJ2-7 NA
TGTGCCAGCAGCTTAGCGAAGGGGGAGGCTCTGCCCGAGAATGAGCAGTTCTTC CASSLAKGEALPENEQFF TRBV7-6 NA TRBJ2-1 NA
TGTGCCAGCAGCTTATTGGCGAGCTCCTACAATGAGCAGTTCTTC CASSLLASSYNEQFF TRBV7-6 NA TRBJ2-1 NA
TGTGCCAGCAGCTCCAGGACAGGAGTGCGTAACAATGAGCAGTTCTTC CASSSRTGVRNNEQFF TRBV7-9 TRBD1 TRBJ2-1 NA
TGTGCCAGCAGCGTTCACAGGGGTTCCTACAATGAGCAGTTCTTC CASSVHRGSYNEQFF TRBV7-9 TRBD1 TRBJ2-1 NA
TGTGCCAGCAGCTTTTTTGGGGATGAGCAGTTCTTC CASSFFGDEQFF TRBV11-2 NA TRBJ2-1 NA
TGCGCCAGCAGCCAAGATACGGGGGCCTTGTTACGCATTCAGTACTTC CASSQDTGALLRIQYF TRBV4-1 NA TRBJ2-4 once
TGTGCCAGCAGTGCGAATCCGGGACTAGCGAGGAATGAGCAGTTCTTC CASSANPGLARNEQFF TRBV6-1 TRBD2 TRBJ2-1 NA
TGTGCCATTTCAGAGGGGAGGGAGTCCTACGAGCAGTACTTC CAISEGRESYEQYF TRBV28 TRBD2 TRBJ2-7 once
TGTGCCAGCAGTCCCTGGACAGGCTCCTACAATGAGCAGTTCTTC CASSPWTGSYNEQFF TRBV7-2 TRBD1 TRBJ2-1 NA
TGTGCCAGCAGCTTAGTGGGCGGGAGCTCCTACAATGAGCAGTTCTTC CASSLVGGSSYNEQFF TRBV7-9 TRBD2 TRBJ2-1 NA
TGTGCCAGTAGTATAGGTGGGGGAGGCTACGAGCAGTACTTC CASSIGGGGYEQYF TRBV19 NA TRBJ2-7 NA
TGTGCCAGCACCCCCCGTTGGGGGGACGAGCAGTACTTC CASTPRWGDEQYF TRBV25-1 NA TRBJ2-7 once
TGTGCCAGTAGTCCTCCAGACCCCCCCTCGGGACAGGACGTGTCGGTTAACTATGGCTACACCTTC CASSPPDPPSGQDVSVNYGYTF TRBV19 TRBD1 TRBJ1-2 NA
TGTGCCAGCACCCCACTCGGGCTAGCGGGAGCGACGAGCGAGCAGTACTTC CASTPLGLAGATSEQYF TRBV27 TRBD2 TRBJ2-7 NA
TGTGCCAGCAGTGAAACGGGAGCGGCCTACGAGCAGTACTTC CASSETGAAYEQYF TRBV6-1 NA TRBJ2-7 NA
TGTGCCAGCTCCCCTCCGGGATCCTACGAGCAGTACTTC CASSPPGSYEQYF TRBV28 NA TRBJ2-7 NA
TGTGCCAGCAGACCGGGACTAGCGGGTAATGAGCAGTTCTTC CASRPGLAGNEQFF TRBV7-2 TRBD2 TRBJ2-1 once
TGTGCCAGCAGCTTCCCAGCGGGGCCCTACAATGAGCAGTTCTTC CASSFPAGPYNEQFF TRBV7-9 TRBD2 TRBJ2-1 NA
TGTGCCAGCAGCCGGACTAGCGGGAGCAATGAGCAGTTCTTC CASSRTSGSNEQFF TRBV5-5 TRBD2 TRBJ2-1 NA
TGTGCCAGCAGCAGGGTCTACGAGCAGTACTTC CASSRVYEQYF TRBV11-2 NA TRBJ2-7 NA
TGTGCCAGCAGTGACGTGGAGGGAGTGTACGAGCAGTACTTC CASSDVEGVYEQYF TRBV2 NA TRBJ2-7 NA
TGTGCCAGCAGACCGGAACTAACCTCTCCTTACGAGCAGTACTTC CASRPELTSPYEQYF TRBV5-4 NA TRBJ2-7 once
TGTGCCAGCAGTTTAGGGGGGACACCTTACGAGCAGTACTTC CASSLGGTPYEQYF TRBV28 NA TRBJ2-7 NA
TGTGCCATCAGTGAGTCTGGTAGCCCCGGGGAGCTGTTTTTT CAISESGSPGELFF TRBV10-3 NA TRBJ2-2 NA
TGTGCCATCAGTGAGCCACTTGGAACAGAGGGGACGCAGTATTTT CAISEPLGTEGTQYF TRBV10-3 NA TRBJ2-3 once
TGTGCCAGCAGTGAGAGCGGGGTTGGAGAAAAACTGTTTTTT CASSESGVGEKLFF TRBV2 NA TRBJ1-4 NA
TGTGCCAGCAGCCCCACAGGATCCTACGAGCAGTACTTC CASSPTGSYEQYF TRBV6-5 NA TRBJ2-7 NA
TGTGCCAGCAGCTCCCAAAGGGATGCGACTAGAGACAATGAGCAGTTCTTC CASSSQRDATRDNEQFF TRBV7-9 NA TRBJ2-1 NA